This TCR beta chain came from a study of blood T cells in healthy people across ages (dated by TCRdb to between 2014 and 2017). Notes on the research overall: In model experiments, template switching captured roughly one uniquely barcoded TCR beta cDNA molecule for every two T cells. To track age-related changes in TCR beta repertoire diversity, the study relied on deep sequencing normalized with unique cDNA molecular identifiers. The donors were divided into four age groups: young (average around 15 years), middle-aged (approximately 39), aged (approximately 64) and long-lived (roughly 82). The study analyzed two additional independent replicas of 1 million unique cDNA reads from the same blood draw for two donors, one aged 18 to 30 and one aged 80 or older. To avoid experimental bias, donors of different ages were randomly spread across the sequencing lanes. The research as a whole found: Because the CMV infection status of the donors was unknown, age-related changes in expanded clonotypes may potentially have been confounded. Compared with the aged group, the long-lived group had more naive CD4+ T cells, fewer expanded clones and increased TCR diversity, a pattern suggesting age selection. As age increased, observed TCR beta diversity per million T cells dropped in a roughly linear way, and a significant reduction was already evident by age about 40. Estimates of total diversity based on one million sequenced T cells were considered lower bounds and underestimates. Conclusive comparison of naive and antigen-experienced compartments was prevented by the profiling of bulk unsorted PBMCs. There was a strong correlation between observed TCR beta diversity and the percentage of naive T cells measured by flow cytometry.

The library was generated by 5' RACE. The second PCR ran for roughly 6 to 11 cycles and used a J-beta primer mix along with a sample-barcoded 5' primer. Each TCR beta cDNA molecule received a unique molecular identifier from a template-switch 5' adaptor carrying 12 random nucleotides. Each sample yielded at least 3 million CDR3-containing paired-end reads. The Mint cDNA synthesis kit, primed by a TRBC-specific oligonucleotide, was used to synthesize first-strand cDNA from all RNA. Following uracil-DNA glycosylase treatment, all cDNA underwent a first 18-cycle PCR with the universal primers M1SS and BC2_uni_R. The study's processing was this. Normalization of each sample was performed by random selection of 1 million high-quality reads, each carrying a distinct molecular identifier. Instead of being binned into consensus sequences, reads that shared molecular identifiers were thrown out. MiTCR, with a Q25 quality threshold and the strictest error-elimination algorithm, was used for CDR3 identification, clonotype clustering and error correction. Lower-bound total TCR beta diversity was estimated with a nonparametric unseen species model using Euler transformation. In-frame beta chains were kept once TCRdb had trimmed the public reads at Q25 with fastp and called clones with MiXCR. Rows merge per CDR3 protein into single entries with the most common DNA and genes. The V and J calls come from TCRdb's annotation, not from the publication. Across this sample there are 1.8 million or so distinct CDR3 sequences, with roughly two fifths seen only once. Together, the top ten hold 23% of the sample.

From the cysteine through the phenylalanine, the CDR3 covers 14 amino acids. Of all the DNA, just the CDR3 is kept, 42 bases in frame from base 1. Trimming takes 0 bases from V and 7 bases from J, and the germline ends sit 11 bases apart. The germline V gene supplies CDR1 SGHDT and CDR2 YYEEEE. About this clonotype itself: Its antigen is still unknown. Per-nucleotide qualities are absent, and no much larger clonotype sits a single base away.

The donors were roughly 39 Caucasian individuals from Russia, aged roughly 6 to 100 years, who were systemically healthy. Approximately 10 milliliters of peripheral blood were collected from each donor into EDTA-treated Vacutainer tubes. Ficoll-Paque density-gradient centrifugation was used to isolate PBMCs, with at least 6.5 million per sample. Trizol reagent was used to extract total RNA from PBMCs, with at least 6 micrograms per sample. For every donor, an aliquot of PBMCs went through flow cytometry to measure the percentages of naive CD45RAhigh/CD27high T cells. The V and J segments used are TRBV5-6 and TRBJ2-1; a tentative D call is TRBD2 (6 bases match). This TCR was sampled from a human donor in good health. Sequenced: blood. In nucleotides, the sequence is TGTGCCAGCAGCTTGGGCGGAGGGACGAATGAGCAGTTCTTC. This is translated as CASSLGGGTNEQFF.